This T cell receptor beta chain is from a study of blood T cell repertoires in COVID-19. Whole-study context: Samples came from the United States, Italy and Spain, spanning acute and convalescent COVID-19. The cDNA or gDNA used as material had been derived from T cells, B-cell-depleted T cells, or PBMCs.

Original processing methods: It was from reference gene primer amplification that nucleated cell counts were estimated. The protocol was immunoSEQ multiplex PCR, while the TCRdb copy is restricted to in-frame clones and leaves out a portion. The V and J calls and clone size are taken from that table; D and trimming were inferred from the DNA. This table holds around 170,000 clones, nearly 90% found once. The clonotype comes from a man between 18 and 35 years old who had recovered from COVID-19. The sequencing sample was made of peripheral blood.

CDR3 nucleotide sequence: TGTGCCAGCAGCCCCCAGGGAGCGGGAGTCTCCAATGAGCAGTTCTTC. This encodes CASSPQGAGVSNEQFF. The chain has TRBV3-1 (or the pseudogene TRBV3-2) and TRBJ2-1, with 8 nucleotides matching TRBD2. Germline loops: CDR1 LGHDT, CDR2 YNNKEL (reference sequence). This CDR3 region has 16 residues. V shed 4 bases, J shed 6 bases, and the junction held 11 bases outside the gene matches.